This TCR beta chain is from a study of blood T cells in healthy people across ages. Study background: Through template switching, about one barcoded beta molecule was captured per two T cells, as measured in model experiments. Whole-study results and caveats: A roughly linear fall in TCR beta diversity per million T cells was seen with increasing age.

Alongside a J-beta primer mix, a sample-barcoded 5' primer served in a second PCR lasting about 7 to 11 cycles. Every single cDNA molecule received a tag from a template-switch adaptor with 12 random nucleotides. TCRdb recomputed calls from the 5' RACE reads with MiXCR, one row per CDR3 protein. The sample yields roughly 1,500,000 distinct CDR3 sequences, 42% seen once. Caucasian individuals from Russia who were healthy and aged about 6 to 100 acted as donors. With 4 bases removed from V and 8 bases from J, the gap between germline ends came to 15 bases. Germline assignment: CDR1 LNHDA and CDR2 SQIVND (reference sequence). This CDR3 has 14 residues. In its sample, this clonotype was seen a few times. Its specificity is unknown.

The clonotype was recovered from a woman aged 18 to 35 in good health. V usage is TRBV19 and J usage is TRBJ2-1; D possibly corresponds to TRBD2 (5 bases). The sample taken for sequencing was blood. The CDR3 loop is CASSTALRGYEQFF. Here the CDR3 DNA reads TGTGCCAGTAGTACTGCACTCCGCGGGTATGAGCAGTTCTTC.